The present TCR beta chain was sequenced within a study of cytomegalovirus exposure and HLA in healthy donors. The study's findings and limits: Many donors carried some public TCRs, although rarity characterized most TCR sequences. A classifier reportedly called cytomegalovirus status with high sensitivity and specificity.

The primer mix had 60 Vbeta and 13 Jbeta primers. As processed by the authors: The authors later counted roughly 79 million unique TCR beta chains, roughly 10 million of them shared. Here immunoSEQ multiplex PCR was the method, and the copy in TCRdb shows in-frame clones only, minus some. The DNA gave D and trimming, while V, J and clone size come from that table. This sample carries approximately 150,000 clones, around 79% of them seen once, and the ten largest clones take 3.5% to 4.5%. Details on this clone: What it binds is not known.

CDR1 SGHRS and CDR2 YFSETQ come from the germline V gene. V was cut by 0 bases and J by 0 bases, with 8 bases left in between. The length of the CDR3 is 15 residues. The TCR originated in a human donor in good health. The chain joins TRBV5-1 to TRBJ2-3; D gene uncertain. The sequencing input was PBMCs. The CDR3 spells CASSLVETSTDTQYF. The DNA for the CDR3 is TGCGCCAGCAGCTTGGTTGAAACTAGCACAGATACGCAGTATTTT.